The 3 T cell receptor beta chains given below trace back to one sample, sequenced in a study of blood T cell repertoires in COVID-19. Here immunoSEQ multiplex PCR was the method, and the copy in TCRdb shows in-frame clones only, minus some. The sample holds roughly 39,000 clones, about 90% seen once. Source material: peripheral blood. These receptor sequences come from a woman of 80 years or more with active COVID-19.

V and J are TRBV28 and TRBJ2-1; 10 bases agree with TRBD2. V lost 2 bases and J lost 6; bases outside the gene matches: 1. The germline V gene encodes CDR1 MDHEN and CDR2 SYDVKM. The CDR3 has 14 residues. The CDR3 sequence: CASSLSGGANEQFF. In DNA, the CDR3 is TGTGCCAGCAGTTTAAGCGGGGGGGCCAATGAGCAGTTCTTC.

The CDR3 coding sequence is TGTGCCAGCAGCTTAGGACAGGGCTCTGGAAACACCATATATTTT. Amino acids: CASSLGQGSGNTIYF. The chain carries TRBV7-9 and TRBJ1-3; 7 bases map to TRBD1. Germline V CDR1 and CDR2: SEHNR, FQNEAQ (reference sequence). The CDR3 covers 15 residues. The trim removed 1 base at V and 0 bases at J, leaving 0 bases unmatched.

The CDR3 nucleotides read TGTGCCAGCAGCTTAGCGGGAGGGCCCAGCACAGATACGCAGTATTTT. This encodes CASSLAGGPSTDTQYF. The chain couples TRBV7-2 to TRBJ2-3, with 7 bases lining up with TRBD2. The CDR3 extends over 16 amino acids. CDR1 is SGHTA and CDR2 is FQGNSA in the germline V gene. The trim removed 0 bases at V and 0 bases at J, leaving 3 bases unmatched.